What follows describes a single T cell receptor beta chain. Its antigen has not been determined. A read error may explain this, as a much larger clone is one base away. This sample was included in a study of molecular identifiers for immune sequencing clone quantification listed by TCRdb under 2018. General notes on the study: For a replicate experiment, RNA from around 20,000 or 99,000 naive CD8 T cells was divided into five aliquots, and four of the five aliquots were sequenced. This methods study used CD8 T cells to benchmark TCR RNA copy counting and molecular-identifier clustering-based TCR repertoire sequencing (MIDCIRS).

Naive CD8 T cell libraries were made from around 18,000 to 910,000 sorted cells using 10%, 30% or 50% of purified RNA. On a BD FACSAria II, naive CD8 T cells were FACS-sorted as CD8+CD4-CCR7+CD45RA+ and collected into RLT Plus buffer. Detection sensitivity was tested by spiking Jurkat RNA equal to approximately 9 TCR copies' worth into samples containing roughly 19,000-1,000,000 naive CD8 T cells. Enrichment of CD8 T cells was done with RosetteSep CD8+ T Cell Enrichment Cocktail plus Ficoll-Paque, and ACK red cell lysis came afterward. Including the terminal cysteine and phenylalanine, the CDR3 comprises 11 residues. The read is trimmed to its CDR3 DNA, 33 bases read in frame from base 1. What the research found in general, with its limitations: Highly expanded clone sizes could be underestimated if identical TCR molecules share a barcode. The naive libraries included spiked-in Jurkat TCR RNA (approximately ten copies' worth), and this RNA is not part of the donor repertoire. Modeling indicated approximately 3.2 TCR RNA copies recovered per cell, compared with 7.5 to 10 by digital PCR, which implies a capture efficiency of approximately 29%. Even against a background of some 1 million naive CD8 T cells, spiked-in Jurkat TCR RNA amounting to a single cell's worth was reported to be detectable. When barcode sub-clustering was left out, chimeric consensus sequences inflated TCR diversity, with chimeras reaching as high as 47%. In CMV-specific effector cells, clones with more than 20 RNA copies accounted for over 97% of molecules, whereas in naive cells such clones accounted for under 1%.

Receptor libraries were prepared by PCR. The instrument given in TCRdb is Illumina HiSeq 4000. Preparation of bulk TCR libraries followed a previously described approach, with the TCR primers listed in Table S5. Purification of total RNA was performed with the Qiagen AllPrep DNA/RNA kit. Before analysis, reads from multiple sequencing runs of one library were combined. In the source study's methods: Reads were retained only if the reads had an exact TCR constant sequence, and the retained reads were trimmed to 150 nt and grouped according to their 12-nt molecular barcodes. Reads within each barcode group were sub-clustered using a 15% Levenshtein threshold, and quality-weighted consensus sequences were constructed for each RNA molecule. Non-functional sequences were discarded, and so were lower-count sequences lying one edit away from another sequence. Based on fitting two negative binomial distributions, any barcode sub-cluster with under 20% of the maximum read count was discarded. TCRdb redid the processing of the public reads, applying fastp at Q25 and MiXCR, and retained in-frame beta chains. Rows are combined by CDR3 protein, so each entry shows the most common genes and DNA. TCRdb assigned the V and J calls; the authors' analysis was not used. In this sample the table shows about 640,000 distinct CDR3 sequences, approximately 20% of which occur a single time. The ten largest clonotypes hold around 0.9% of the sample.

The sequence is built from TRBV12-3 or TRBV12-4 and TRBJ1-1, and TRBD1 may be the D gene, going by 6 matching bases. Specimen: naive CD8+ T cells from blood, with Jurkat cell RNA spiked in. The cell subset or site tag for this specimen amounts to: FACS-sorted CD8+CD4-CCR7+CD45RA+ naive T cells. This receptor was identified in a human donor in good health. Some libraries in this study had Jurkat cell RNA spiked in. Read as DNA, the sequence is TGTGCCGGCAGTTTAGGGACATGGGCTTTCTTT. Its protein reads: CAGSLGTWAFF.